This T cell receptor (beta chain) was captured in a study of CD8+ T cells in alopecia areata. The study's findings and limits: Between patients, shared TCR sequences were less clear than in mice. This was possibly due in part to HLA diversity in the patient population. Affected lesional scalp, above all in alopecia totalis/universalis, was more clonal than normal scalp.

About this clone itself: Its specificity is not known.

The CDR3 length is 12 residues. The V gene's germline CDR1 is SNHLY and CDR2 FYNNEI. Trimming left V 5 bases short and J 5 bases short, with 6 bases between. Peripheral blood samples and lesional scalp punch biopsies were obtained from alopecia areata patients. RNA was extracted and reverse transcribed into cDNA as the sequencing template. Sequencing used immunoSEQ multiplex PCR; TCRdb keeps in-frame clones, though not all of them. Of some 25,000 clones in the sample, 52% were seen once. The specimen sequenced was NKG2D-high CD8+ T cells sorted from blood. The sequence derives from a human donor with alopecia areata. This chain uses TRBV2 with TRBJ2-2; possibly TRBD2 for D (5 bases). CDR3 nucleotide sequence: TGTGCCAGCAGTAGGAGGACCGGGGAGCTGTTTTTT. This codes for CASSRRTGELFF.